The sequence of this T cell receptor (beta chain) was determined in a study of cytomegalovirus exposure and HLA in healthy donors. Study conclusions and caveats: The study recorded 160 or so TCR beta chains that were cytomegalovirus-associated. Clonal expansion, a later analysis showed, was greater in HLA-associated TCR beta chains than in equally common others. CMV serostatus was the only recorded immune exposure for donors. A prior analysis recorded that most TCR beta V segments were productive about 87% or about 30% of the time.

On this clone itself: Its antigen remains unknown.

Use of 60 Vbeta and 13 Jbeta primers characterized the PCR. The repertoire was sequenced with immunoSEQ multiplex PCR; TCRdb's copy has only in-frame clones and lacks some. The sample shows tens of thousands of clones, around 70% of them seen only once. V dropped 4 bases and J dropped 4; count of bases not matched to a gene: 5. Per the germline V gene, CDR1 is SQVTM and CDR2 is ANQGSEA. This CDR3 has 14 amino acids. The sequenced sample consisted of PBMCs. The genes are TRBV29-1 and TRBJ2-1; 9 bases are shared with TRBD2. This receptor was taken from a woman in her 30s in good health and CMV-seronegative. The CDR3 nucleotides read TGCAGCGTTGCGACTAGCGGAGATTACAATGAGCAGTTCTTC. Translated: CSVATSGDYNEQFF.